This TCR beta chain is from a study of blood T cell repertoires in COVID-19. On the study more broadly: Samples taken during acute and convalescent COVID-19 were collected in the United States, Italy and Spain. From T cells, B-cell-depleted T cells, or PBMCs came the material, which was cDNA or gDNA.

Per the authors' pipeline: Amplified reference gene primers provided the basis for estimating nucleated cell counts. The table came from immunoSEQ multiplex PCR; TCRdb's copy has only in-frame clones and leaves some out. The DNA gave D and trimming, while V, J and clone size come from that table. The top ten hold under 3% of the sample, which has about 340,000 clones, around four fifths seen once. The CDR3 runs 15 residues. V shed 10 bases, J shed 5 bases, and the junction held 12 bases outside the gene matches. Germline CDR1 reads MRHNA; CDR2 reads SNTAGT. The sample taken for sequencing was peripheral blood. The receptor's source is a man between 25 and 39 years old with active or convalescent COVID-19. The chain joins TRBV6-4 to TRBJ2-1, with 9 bases aligning to TRBD2. The CDR3 here is CATQDGTSNNNEQFF. The CDR3, as DNA: TGTGCCACCCAGGACGGGACTAGCAATAACAATGAGCAGTTCTTC.